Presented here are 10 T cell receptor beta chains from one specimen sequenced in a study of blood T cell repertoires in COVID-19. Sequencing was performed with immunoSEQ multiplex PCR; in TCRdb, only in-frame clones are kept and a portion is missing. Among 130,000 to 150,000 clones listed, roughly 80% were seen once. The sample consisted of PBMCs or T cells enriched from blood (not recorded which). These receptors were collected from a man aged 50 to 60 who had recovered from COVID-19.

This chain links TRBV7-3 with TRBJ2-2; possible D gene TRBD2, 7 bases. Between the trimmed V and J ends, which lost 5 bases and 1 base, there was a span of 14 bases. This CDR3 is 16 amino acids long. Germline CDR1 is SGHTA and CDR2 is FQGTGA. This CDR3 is CASSPQGGVNTGELFF. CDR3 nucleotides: TGTGCCAGCAGCCCCCAAGGGGGGGTGAACACCGGGGAGCTGTTTTTT.

This CDR3 is CATSDPGQGNEKLFF. The CDR3 DNA is TGTGCCACCAGTGACCCCGGACAGGGAAATGAAAAACTGTTTTTT. This rearrangement joins TRBV24-1 to TRBJ1-4, with 8 bases lining up with TRBD1. The CDR3 is 15 amino acids. The V segment lost 4 bases and the J segment 5 bases; nucleotides outside the gene matches: 5. Per germline, CDR1 KGHDR and CDR2 SFDVKD.

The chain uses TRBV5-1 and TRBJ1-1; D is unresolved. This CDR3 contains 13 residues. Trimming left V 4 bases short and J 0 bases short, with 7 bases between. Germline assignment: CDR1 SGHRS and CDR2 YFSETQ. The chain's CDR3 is CASSPSLNTEAFF. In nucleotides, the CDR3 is TGCGCCAGCAGCCCTAGTCTGAACACTGAAGCTTTCTTT.

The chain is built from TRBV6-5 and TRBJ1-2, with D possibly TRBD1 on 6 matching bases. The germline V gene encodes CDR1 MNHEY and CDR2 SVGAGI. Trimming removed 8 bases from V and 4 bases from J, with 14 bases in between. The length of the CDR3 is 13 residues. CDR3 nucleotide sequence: TGTGCCAGCTCTTTAACAGGGCCCTATGGCTACACCTTC. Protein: CASSLTGPYGYTF.

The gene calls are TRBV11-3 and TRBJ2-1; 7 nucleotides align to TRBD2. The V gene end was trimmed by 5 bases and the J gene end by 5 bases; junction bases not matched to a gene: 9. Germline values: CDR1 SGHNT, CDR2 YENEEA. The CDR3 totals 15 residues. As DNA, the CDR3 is TGTGCCAGCAGCGGGGGGGTAGCTGGCCACAATGAGCAGTTCTTC. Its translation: CASSGGVAGHNEQFF.

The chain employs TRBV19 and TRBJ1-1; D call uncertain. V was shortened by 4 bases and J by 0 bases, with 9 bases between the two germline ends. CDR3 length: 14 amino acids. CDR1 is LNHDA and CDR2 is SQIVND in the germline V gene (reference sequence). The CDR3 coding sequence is TGTGCCAGTAGTACCTCGCGGATGAACACTGAAGCTTTCTTT. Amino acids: CASSTSRMNTEAFF. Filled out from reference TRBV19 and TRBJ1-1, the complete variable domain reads DGGITQSPKYLFRKEGQNVTLSCEQNLNHDAMYWYRQDPGQGLRLIYYSQIVNDFQKGDIAEGYSVSREKKESFPLTVTSAQKNPTAFYLCASSTSRMNTEAFFGQGTRLTVV.

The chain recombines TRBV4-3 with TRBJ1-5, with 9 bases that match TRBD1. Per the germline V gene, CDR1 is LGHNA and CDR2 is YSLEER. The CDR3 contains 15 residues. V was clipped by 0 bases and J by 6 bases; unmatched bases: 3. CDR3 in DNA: TGCGCCAGCAGCCAAGACCGGGACAGGGTTCAGCCCCAGCATTTT. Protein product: CASSQDRDRVQPQHF.

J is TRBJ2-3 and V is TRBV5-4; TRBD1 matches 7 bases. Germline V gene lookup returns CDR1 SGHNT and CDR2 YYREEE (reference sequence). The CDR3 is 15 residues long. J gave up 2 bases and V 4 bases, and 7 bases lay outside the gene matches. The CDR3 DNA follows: TGTGCCAGCAGCGGCACAGGGGTCTTCACAGATACGCAGTATTTT. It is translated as CASSGTGVFTDTQYF.

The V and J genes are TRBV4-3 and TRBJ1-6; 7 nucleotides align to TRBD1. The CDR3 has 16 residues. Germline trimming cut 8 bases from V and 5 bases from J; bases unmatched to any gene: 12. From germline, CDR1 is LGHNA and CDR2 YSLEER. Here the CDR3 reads CASQRNRGENNSPLHF. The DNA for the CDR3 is TGCGCCAGCCAACGTAACAGGGGCGAGAATAATTCACCCCTCCACTTT.

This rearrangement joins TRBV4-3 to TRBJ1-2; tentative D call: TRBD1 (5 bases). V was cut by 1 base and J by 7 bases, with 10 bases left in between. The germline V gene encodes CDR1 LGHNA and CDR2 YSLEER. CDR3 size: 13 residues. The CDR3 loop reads CASSQAPRVGYTF. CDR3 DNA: TGCGCCAGCAGCCAAGCCCCCAGGGTTGGCTACACCTTC.